This TCR beta chain was recorded in a study of T cell responses to AZD1222 COVID-19 vaccine. The protocol was immunoSEQ multiplex PCR, while the TCRdb copy is restricted to in-frame clones and leaves out a portion. The top ten hold approximately 2.6% of the sample, which has about 140,000 clones, approximately 90% seen once. Regarding the study as a whole: Repertoire sampling occurred only after the peak T cell response. White British ancestry dominated among donors, who included more females, and clonal diversity was possibly underestimated.

About this clone itself: Its antigen is still unknown.

Germline trimming cut 4 bases from V and 0 bases from J; bases unmatched to any gene: 4. Germline CDR1 and CDR2: MNHNS and SASEGT. The CDR3 runs 17 residues. The input for sequencing was peripheral blood, taken on day 0 of AZD1222 vaccination. This receptor was obtained from an adult in good health. This rearrangement joins TRBV6-1 to TRBJ1-5, with 12 bases that match TRBD1. In DNA, the CDR3 is TGTGCCAGCAGTGTTAGGGACAGGGGGCTTAGCAATCAGCCCCAGCATTTT. Amino acids: CASSVRDRGLSNQPQHF.